This TCR beta chain was captured in a study of identical twins. Study findings and constraints: While abundant cord blood beta clonotypes carried fewer insertions, memory repertoires showed no such pattern.

TCRdb re-called the 5' RACE reads through MiXCR, storing one row per CDR3 protein. The sample has around 230,000 distinct CDR3 sequences; approximately 7.1% are singletons. This CDR3 has 13 residues. Germline-derived CDR1 and CDR2 are LNHDA and SQIVND (reference sequence). Trimming removed 5 bases from V and 9 bases from J, with 14 bases in between. As for this clonotype: Antigen unknown.

These data also formed part of another study, on T cells expressing NK-cell markers. From that second work: Sorted T-cell subsets CD3+CD56+NKG2C+, CD3+CD56+NKG2C- and CD3+CD56-NKG2C+ were TCR beta-sequenced. In a group of about 6 donors, dominant NKG2C+ clonotypes represented roughly 1.0-7.0% of CD8+ T cells.

The TCR was taken from a woman between 18 and 29 years old in good health. J is TRBJ2-4 and V is TRBV19; no definite D call. The source material was CD8+ T cells sorted from blood. DNA of the CDR3: TGTGCCAGTAGTCCTGGAACTCTCTCCATTCAGTACTTC. It specifies CASSPGTLSIQYF. Combining the CDR3 with reference TRBV19 and TRBJ2-4 gives the whole variable domain DGGITQSPKYLFRKEGQNVTLSCEQNLNHDAMYWYRQDPGQGLRLIYYSQIVNDFQKGDIAEGYSVSREKKESFPLTVTSAQKNPTAFYLCASSPGTLSIQYFGAGTRLSVL.